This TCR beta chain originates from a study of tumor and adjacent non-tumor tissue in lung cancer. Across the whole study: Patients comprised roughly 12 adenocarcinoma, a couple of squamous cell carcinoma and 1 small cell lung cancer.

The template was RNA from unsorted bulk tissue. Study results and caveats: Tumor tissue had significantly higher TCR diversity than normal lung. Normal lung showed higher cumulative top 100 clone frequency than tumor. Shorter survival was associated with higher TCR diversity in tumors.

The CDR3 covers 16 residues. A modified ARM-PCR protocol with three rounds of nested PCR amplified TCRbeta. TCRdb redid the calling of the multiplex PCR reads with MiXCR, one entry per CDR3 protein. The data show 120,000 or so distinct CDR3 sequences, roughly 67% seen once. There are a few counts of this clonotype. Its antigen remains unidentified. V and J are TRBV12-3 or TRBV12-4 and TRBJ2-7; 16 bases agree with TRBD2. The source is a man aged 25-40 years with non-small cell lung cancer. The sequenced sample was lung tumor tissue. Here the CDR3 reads CVSSHGTSGGVSEQYF. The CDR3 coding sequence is TGTGTGAGCAGTCACGGGACTAGCGGGGGGGTTTCCGAGCAGTACTTC.